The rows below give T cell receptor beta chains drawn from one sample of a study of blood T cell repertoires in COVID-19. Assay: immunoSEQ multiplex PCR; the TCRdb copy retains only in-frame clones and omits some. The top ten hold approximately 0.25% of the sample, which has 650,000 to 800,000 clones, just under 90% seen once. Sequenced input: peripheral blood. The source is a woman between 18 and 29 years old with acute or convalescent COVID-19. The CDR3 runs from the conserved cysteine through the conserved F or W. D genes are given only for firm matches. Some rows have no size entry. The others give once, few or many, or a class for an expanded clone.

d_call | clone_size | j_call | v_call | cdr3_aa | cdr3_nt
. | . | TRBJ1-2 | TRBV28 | CASSYIDNYGYTF | TGTGCCAGCAGTTACATCGATAACTATGGCTACACCTTC
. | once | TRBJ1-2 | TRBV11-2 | CASSSPGGGDNYGYTF | TGTGCCAGCAGCTCCCCGGGGGGGGGCGATAACTATGGCTACACCTTC
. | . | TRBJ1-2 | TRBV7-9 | CASSFASGKGYTF | TGTGCCAGCAGCTTTGCTTCGGGAAAAGGCTACACCTTC
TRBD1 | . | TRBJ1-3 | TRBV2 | CASRDRNGNTIYF | TGTGCCAGCCGGGACAGGAATGGAAACACCATATATTTT
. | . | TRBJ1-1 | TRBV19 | CASTGQGLLGMNTEAFF | TGTGCCAGTACGGGGCAGGGGTTACTTGGGATGAACACTGAAGCTTTCTTT
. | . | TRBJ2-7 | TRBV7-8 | CASSSDGAERYEQYF | TGTGCCAGCAGCTCCGACGGCGCGGAGCGCTACGAGCAGTACTTC
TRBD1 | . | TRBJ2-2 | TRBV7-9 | CASSLHRGTSDTGELFF | TGTGCCAGCAGCTTACACAGGGGGACCAGCGACACCGGGGAGCTGTTTTTT
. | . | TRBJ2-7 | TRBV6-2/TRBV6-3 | CASSFRGYEQYF | TGTGCCAGCAGTTTCAGGGGTTACGAGCAGTACTTC
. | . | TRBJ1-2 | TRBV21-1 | CASSKGLMCPQGASYGYTF | TGTGCCAGCAGCAAAGGCCTCATGTGCCCCCAGGGGGCCAGCTATGGCTACACCTTC
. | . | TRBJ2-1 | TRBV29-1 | CSVTTGKNEQFF | TGCAGCGTGACGACAGGAAAAAATGAGCAGTTCTTC